The 17 T cell receptor beta chains given below trace back to one sample, sequenced in a study of blood T cell repertoires in COVID-19. Sequenced by immunoSEQ multiplex PCR; TCRdb stores in-frame clones only, minus some. The sample carries 150,000 to 180,000 clones, about 80% recorded once. Sequencing was performed on peripheral blood. The receptors come from an older woman with acute or convalescent COVID-19.

The count of this clone is one. The rearrangement uses TRBV5-1 and TRBJ1-1; D may be TRBD1 (6 bases). Germline CDR1 SGHRS, CDR2 YFSETQ. V lost 4 bases, J lost 1 base, and 11 bases lay in between. The CDR3 runs to 14 residues. CDR3 nucleotide sequence: TGCGCCAGCAGCGTTACACAGGGGAACACTGAAGCTTTCTTT. It yields the protein CASSVTQGNTEAFF.

J is TRBJ1-2 and V is TRBV27, with D maybe TRBD1 (6 bases). Germline CDR1 MNHEY, CDR2 SMNVEV (reference sequence). V was clipped by 3 bases and J by 2 bases, with 7 bases between them. The CDR3 spans 13 residues. CDR3 loop: CASSFQGNYGYTF. The CDR3 coding sequence is TGTGCCAGCAGTTTCCAGGGGAACTATGGCTACACCTTC.

The chain joins TRBV6-1 to TRBJ2-5; TRBD1 agrees at 10 bases. After removal of 2 bases from V and 5 bases from J, the junction contained 8 bases not matched to a gene. This CDR3 has 16 amino acids. Germline V gene sequence: CDR1 MNHNS, CDR2 SASEGT. The CDR3 sequence is CASSERDRGSWETQYF. DNA for the CDR3: TGTGCCAGCAGTGAACGGGACAGGGGCAGTTGGGAGACCCAGTACTTC.

The J gene is TRBJ2-2, the V gene TRBV30; D gene unclear. The germline V and J ends were trimmed by 1 base and 6 bases, with 6 bases remaining between them. CDR1 and CDR2 from the germline V gene are GTSNPN and SVGIG (reference sequence). The CDR3 length is 12 residues. CDR3 coding DNA: TGTGCCTGGAGTGCCCTAGCCGGGGAGCTGTTTTTT. This sequence encodes CAWSALAGELFF.

This clone was picked up one time. The rearrangement uses TRBV4-1 and TRBJ2-7; 7 nucleotides agree with TRBD1. With 1 base clipped from V and 2 bases from J, the junction kept 8 bases outside the gene matches. Germline V CDR1 and CDR2: MGHRA, YSYEKL. The length of the CDR3 is 16 residues. The CDR3, as DNA: TGCGCCAGCAGCCAAGCTCCGGGACAGAGAACCTACGAGCAGTACTTC. Translation gives CASSQAPGQRTYEQYF.

This clone was detected only a few times. The V gene is TRBV2, the J gene TRBJ1-6, with 10 positions matching TRBD1. There are 15 residues in the CDR3. CDR1 is SNHLY, CDR2 FYNNEI, per germline. V shed 6 bases, J shed 8 bases, and the junction held 7 bases outside the gene matches. CDR3 loop: CASSRQTGGDSPLHF. The DNA of the CDR3 is TGTGCCAGCAGCCGACAGACAGGGGGCGATTCACCCCTCCACTTT. Full variable domain (remainder filled in from reference TRBV2 and TRBJ1-6): EPEVTQTPSHQVTQMGQEVILRCVPISNHLYFYWYRQILGQKVEFLVSFYNNEISEKSEIFDDQFSVERPDGSNFTLKIRSTKLEDSAMYFCASSRQTGGDSPLHFGNGTRLTVT.

This clone was recorded only once. J is TRBJ2-1 and V is TRBV19; 10 nucleotides match TRBD2. CDR3 length: 18 amino acids. The V gene's germline CDR1 is LNHDA and CDR2 SQIVND (reference sequence). After removal of 5 bases from V and 0 bases from J, the junction contained 10 bases not matched to a gene. The CDR3 region is CASSLTSGAASSYNEQFF. In DNA, the CDR3 is TGTGCCAGTAGTTTAACTAGCGGGGCGGCGAGCTCCTACAATGAGCAGTTCTTC.

The count of this clone is one. This chain links TRBV5-4 with TRBJ1-4; 7 nucleotides match TRBD1. Per the germline V gene, CDR1 is SGHNT and CDR2 is YYREEE (reference sequence). The V segment lost 9 bases and the J segment 5 bases; nucleotides outside the gene matches: 7. This CDR3 has 13 amino acids. The DNA of the CDR3 is TGTGCCACGAGGGACAGCAAAAATGAAAAACTGTTTTTT. Translation gives CATRDSKNEKLFF.

This sequence joins TRBV27 and TRBJ2-6; 8 bases match TRBD1. The germline V gene has CDR1 MNHEY and CDR2 SMNVEV (reference sequence). CDR3 length equals 17 residues. After removal of 5 bases from V and 0 bases from J, the junction contained 6 bases not matched to a gene. The DNA of the CDR3 is TGTGCCAGCAGTCCAGGGACAGGCTCCTCTGGGGCCAACGTCCTGACTTTC. It yields the protein CASSPGTGSSGANVLTF. The complete variable domain, with remaining parts taken from reference TRBV27 and TRBJ2-6, reads EAQVTQNPRYLITVTGKKLTVTCSQNMNHEYMSWYRQDPGLGLRQIYYSMNVEVTDKGDVPEGYKVSRKEKRNFPLILESPSPNQTSLYFCASSPGTGSSGANVLTFGAGSRLTVL.

V and J are TRBV28 and TRBJ2-5; D is possibly TRBD1 (6 bases). The ends were cut back, 1 base at V and 12 bases at J, with 12 bases in the middle. The CDR3 spans 12 residues. CDR1 is MDHEN and CDR2 is SYDVKM in the germline V gene. The CDR3 region has the DNA TGTGCCAGCAGTTTATCCGACAGGTCCAAGTACTTC. Amino acid sequence: CASSLSDRSKYF.

The V and J genes are TRBV6-6 and TRBJ2-7; possibly TRBD1 for D (7 bases). Trimming stripped 5 bases from V and 2 bases from J, with 22 bases between. CDR3 length: 17 amino acids. Germline V gene data show CDR1 as MNHNY and CDR2 as SVGAGI (reference sequence). The CDR3 DNA is TGTGCCAGCAGTCCTATCCGAAGACAGGGAGGAACCTACGAGCAGTACGTC. Protein sequence: CASSPIRRQGGTYEQYV.

The rearrangement links TRBV7-7 to TRBJ2-2, with unresolved D. The germline gives CDR1 SSHAT, CDR2 FNYEAQ (reference sequence). V was shortened by 5 bases and J by 4 bases, with 11 bases between the two germline ends. CDR3 size: 14 residues. The CDR3 spells CASSPSWATGELFF. The CDR3 nucleotides read TGTGCCAGCAGCCCCTCTTGGGCCACCGGGGAGCTGTTTTTT.

V gene TRBV7-6 combines with J gene TRBJ1-6; TRBD1 might be the D (5 bases). The V end was cut by 1 base, the J end by 0 bases, with 25 bases between. This CDR3 is built from 22 residues. Germline loops: CDR1 SGHVS, CDR2 FNYEAQ. CDR3 sequence: CASSLVPLRDAGPSSYNSPLHF. The DNA of the CDR3 is TGTGCCAGCAGCTTAGTCCCACTGCGGGACGCGGGCCCGAGCTCCTATAATTCACCCCTCCACTTT.

The rearrangement joins TRBV4-1 to TRBJ1-4; TRBD1 aligns across 7 bases. The germline CDR1 and CDR2 sequences are MGHRA and YSYEKL. The CDR3 runs to 15 residues. V lost 1 base, J lost 7 bases, and 6 bases stayed unmatched. As DNA, the CDR3 is TGCGCCAGCAGCCAAGTAGGGGGCGCGATTGAAAAACTGTTTTTT. Encoded protein: CASSQVGGAIEKLFF.

V and J are TRBV10-3 and TRBJ1-1; D not certain. CDR1 and CDR2 (germline): ENHRY, SYGVKD. CDR3 length equals 12 residues. Between the trimmed V and J ends, which lost 4 bases and 4 bases, there was a span of 7 bases. CDR3 nucleotide sequence: TGTGCCATCAGTGTGGTCGGCACTGAAGCTTTCTTT. Protein sequence: CAISVVGTEAFF.

As DNA, the CDR3 is TGCGCCAGCAGCGCTAGACCAGGGATCTCGAACACTGAAGCTTTCTTT. It codes for CASSARPGISNTEAFF. This chain connects TRBV5-1 to TRBJ1-1; maybe TRBD1 (5 bases). Germline CDR1 SGHRS, CDR2 YFSETQ. V was clipped by 4 bases and J by 1 base, with 17 bases between them. The CDR3 extends over 16 amino acids.

V usage is TRBV12-3 or TRBV12-4 and J usage is TRBJ1-5; D remains unclear. Trimming removed 5 bases from V and 7 bases from J, with 12 bases in between. The CDR3 has 13 amino acids. DNA of the CDR3: TGTGCCAGCAGTCTACGAAGCGCCCAGCCCCAGCATTTT. It translates to CASSLRSAQPQHF.